Here is one TCR beta chain with its context. Template switching by 5'RACE with UMIs generated the TCR beta cDNA. TCRdb re-called the 5' RACE reads; every CDR3 protein appears as one record, without DNA. There are 550,000 or so distinct CDR3 sequences in the sample, with 3% to 4.5% held by the top ten. This record belongs to a study of T cells expressing NK-cell markers. In germline, CDR1 is SGHTA, CDR2 FQGNSA. The CDR3 covers 14 residues. The material sequenced was blood T cells: a sorted CD56 or NKG2C T cell subset, CD4+ or CD8+ T cells, or bulk PBMC T cells (not recorded which). The genes are TRBV7-2 and TRBJ2-1; lacking DNA, the TRBD1 call made by TCRdb goes unchecked. The TCR comes from a man between 18 and 29 years old in good health. CDR3: CASSLATGGYEQFF.